A selection of T cell receptor beta chains follows, all from one sample in a study of blood T cell repertoires in COVID-19. Here immunoSEQ multiplex PCR was the method, and the copy in TCRdb shows in-frame clones only, minus some. The repertoire holds about 60,000 clones, with about 90% as singletons. Sequenced sample: peripheral blood. Receptors originate from a man aged 60 to 75 with acute or convalescent COVID-19. The CDR3 runs from the conserved cysteine through the conserved F or W. Fields, in order: J gene, D gene, clone size, V gene, CDR3 protein, CDR3 DNA. D genes are given only for firm matches. A row's size may be missing; if present it is once, few, many or a size class.

j_call: TRBJ1-6; d_call: .; clone_size: .; v_call: TRBV28; cdr3_aa: CASSLGGTTYNSPLHF; cdr3_nt: TGTGCCAGCAGTTTAGGCGGTACTACCTATAATTCACCCCTCCACTTT
j_call: TRBJ1-2; d_call: TRBD1; clone_size: once; v_call: TRBV10-3; cdr3_aa: CAISEGTGGSYGYTF; cdr3_nt: TGTGCCATCAGTGAGGGGACAGGGGGCAGCTATGGCTACACCTTC
j_call: TRBJ1-6; d_call: TRBD1; clone_size: .; v_call: TRBV5-8; cdr3_aa: CASSRTGGSPLHF; cdr3_nt: TGTGCCAGCAGCCGGACAGGGGGGTCACCCCTCCACTTT
j_call: TRBJ1-5; d_call: TRBD1; clone_size: .; v_call: TRBV7-9; cdr3_aa: CASSTDRDYQPQHF; cdr3_nt: TGTGCCAGCAGCACAGACAGGGACTATCAGCCCCAGCATTTT
j_call: TRBJ2-7; d_call: TRBD2; clone_size: .; v_call: TRBV3-1/TRBV3-2; cdr3_aa: CASSLGLGGGEQYF; cdr3_nt: TGTGCCAGCAGCCTCGGACTAGGTGGCGGCGAGCAGTACTTC
j_call: TRBJ2-3; d_call: .; clone_size: .; v_call: TRBV5-1; cdr3_aa: CASSWGASGDTQYF; cdr3_nt: TGCGCCAGCAGCTGGGGGGCTAGCGGAGATACGCAGTATTTT
j_call: TRBJ2-7; d_call: .; clone_size: .; v_call: TRBV12-1; cdr3_aa: CASSFGGVGLAGGTYEQYF; cdr3_nt: TGTGCCAGCAGCTTTGGAGGGGTGGGACTAGCGGGAGGAACGTACGAGCAGTACTTC
j_call: TRBJ2-5; d_call: .; clone_size: .; v_call: TRBV7-3; cdr3_aa: CASSFGLQETQYF; cdr3_nt: TGTGCCAGCAGCTTTGGACTTCAAGAGACCCAGTACTTC
j_call: TRBJ1-2; d_call: .; clone_size: once; v_call: TRBV6-5; cdr3_aa: CASSYAAGDSGYTF; cdr3_nt: TGTGCCAGCAGTTACGCGGCAGGGGATAGTGGCTACACCTTC
j_call: TRBJ2-7; d_call: .; clone_size: .; v_call: TRBV7-9; cdr3_aa: CASSFGGGSYEQYF; cdr3_nt: TGTGCCAGCAGCTTCGGGGGAGGATCCTACGAGCAGTACTTC
j_call: TRBJ2-4; d_call: .; clone_size: .; v_call: TRBV30; cdr3_aa: CAWSVLGNIQYF; cdr3_nt: TGTGCCTGGAGTGTACTAGGTAACATTCAGTACTTC
j_call: TRBJ1-2; d_call: .; clone_size: .; v_call: TRBV7-9; cdr3_aa: CASSLGEGGFHGYTF; cdr3_nt: TGTGCCAGCAGCTTAGGGGAAGGGGGTTTCCATGGCTACACCTTC
j_call: TRBJ2-2; d_call: .; clone_size: once; v_call: TRBV7-2; cdr3_aa: CASSPERVELFF; cdr3_nt: TGTGCCAGCAGCCCAGAGAGGGTGGAGCTGTTTTTT
j_call: TRBJ2-7; d_call: TRBD1; clone_size: .; v_call: TRBV6-5; cdr3_aa: CASRGGQVPSYEQYF; cdr3_nt: TGTGCCAGCAGGGGTGGACAGGTACCTTCCTACGAGCAGTACTTC
j_call: TRBJ1-2; d_call: TRBD1; clone_size: once; v_call: TRBV19; cdr3_aa: CASSIPKRQGSNYGYTF; cdr3_nt: TGTGCCAGTAGTATCCCGAAAAGACAGGGTTCAAACTATGGCTACACCTTC
j_call: TRBJ2-7; d_call: .; clone_size: .; v_call: TRBV7-3; cdr3_aa: CASSLGVGPYEQYF; cdr3_nt: TGTGCCAGCAGCTTAGGAGTAGGCCCCTACGAGCAGTACTTC
j_call: TRBJ1-1; d_call: TRBD1; clone_size: .; v_call: TRBV20-1; cdr3_aa: CSAGTGARSFF; cdr3_nt: TGCAGTGCAGGTACAGGGGCGCGGTCTTTCTTT
j_call: TRBJ1-2; d_call: .; clone_size: .; v_call: TRBV30; cdr3_aa: CAWSVGANYGYTF; cdr3_nt: TGTGCCTGGAGTGTAGGAGCTAACTATGGCTACACCTTC
j_call: TRBJ2-2; d_call: .; clone_size: .; v_call: TRBV24-1; cdr3_aa: CATSRGTGELFF; cdr3_nt: TGTGCCACCTCCAGAGGGACCGGGGAGCTGTTTTTT
j_call: TRBJ2-7; d_call: TRBD2; clone_size: .; v_call: TRBV9; cdr3_aa: CASSVAGSGGLAGKHEQYF; cdr3_nt: TGTGCCAGCAGCGTAGCTGGCAGCGGGGGACTAGCGGGAAAACACGAGCAGTACTTC
j_call: TRBJ1-1; d_call: TRBD1; clone_size: once; v_call: TRBV27; cdr3_aa: CASSWTGMNTEAFF; cdr3_nt: TGTGCCAGCAGCTGGACAGGTATGAACACTGAAGCTTTCTTT
j_call: TRBJ1-1; d_call: .; clone_size: .; v_call: TRBV6-2/TRBV6-3; cdr3_aa: CASSRQFSHTEAFF; cdr3_nt: TGTGCCAGCAGCAGACAGTTTAGCCACACTGAAGCTTTCTTT
j_call: TRBJ2-3; d_call: .; clone_size: .; v_call: TRBV24-1; cdr3_aa: CATSEASTDTQYF; cdr3_nt: TGTGCCACCAGTGAGGCCAGCACAGATACGCAGTATTTT
j_call: TRBJ2-4; d_call: .; clone_size: .; v_call: TRBV6-5; cdr3_aa: CASRGTVGNIQYF; cdr3_nt: TGTGCCAGTCGAGGGACTGTAGGGAACATTCAGTACTTC
j_call: TRBJ1-1; d_call: .; clone_size: .; v_call: TRBV28; cdr3_aa: CASSGGGGTNTEAFF; cdr3_nt: TGTGCCAGCAGTGGGGGAGGAGGAACGAACACTGAAGCTTTCTTT
j_call: TRBJ2-7; d_call: TRBD2; clone_size: .; v_call: TRBV5-5; cdr3_aa: CASSQIRLALAYEQYF; cdr3_nt: TGTGCCAGCAGCCAAATACGACTAGCGCTAGCCTACGAGCAGTACTTC
j_call: TRBJ2-5; d_call: .; clone_size: .; v_call: TRBV7-9; cdr3_aa: CATYSGPGGTQYF; cdr3_nt: TGTGCCACCTATAGCGGTCCAGGGGGGACCCAGTACTTC
j_call: TRBJ2-1; d_call: .; clone_size: medium-sized; v_call: TRBV6-2/TRBV6-3; cdr3_aa: CASRYRGDYNEQFF; cdr3_nt: TGTGCCAGCAGATACAGAGGTGATTACAATGAGCAGTTCTTC
j_call: TRBJ2-7; d_call: TRBD1; clone_size: .; v_call: TRBV19; cdr3_aa: CASSIVGTANFEQYF; cdr3_nt: TGTGCCAGTAGTATAGTAGGGACAGCAAATTTCGAGCAGTACTTC
j_call: TRBJ2-7; d_call: TRBD2; clone_size: .; v_call: TRBV4-2; cdr3_aa: CASSQDLLTSVNEQYF; cdr3_nt: TGTGCCAGCAGCCAAGATTTGTTAACTAGCGTTAACGAGCAGTACTTC
j_call: TRBJ1-1; d_call: .; clone_size: .; v_call: TRBV5-4; cdr3_aa: CASSPGGRYTEAFF; cdr3_nt: TGTGCCAGCAGCCCGGGCGGGCGATACACTGAAGCTTTCTTT
j_call: TRBJ2-3; d_call: TRBD1; clone_size: .; v_call: TRBV6-5; cdr3_aa: CASSYSSRGDTQYF; cdr3_nt: TGTGCCAGCAGTTACTCTAGCAGGGGGGATACGCAGTATTTT
j_call: TRBJ1-5; d_call: .; clone_size: .; v_call: TRBV6-1; cdr3_aa: CASSEWPPQPQHF; cdr3_nt: TGTGCCAGCAGTGAATGGCCGCCTCAGCCCCAGCATTTT
j_call: TRBJ1-2; d_call: .; clone_size: .; v_call: TRBV19; cdr3_aa: CASRDHELHYGYTF; cdr3_nt: TGTGCCAGTAGAGATCACGAGCTCCACTATGGCTACACCTTC
j_call: TRBJ2-5; d_call: .; clone_size: .; v_call: TRBV14; cdr3_aa: CASSLGLSFYQETQYF; cdr3_nt: TGTGCCAGCAGCCTAGGACTATCCTTTTACCAAGAGACCCAGTACTTC
j_call: TRBJ2-2; d_call: .; clone_size: .; v_call: TRBV5-1; cdr3_aa: CASSGAGGTGELFF; cdr3_nt: TGCGCCAGCAGCGGGGCCGGGGGCACCGGGGAGCTGTTTTTT
j_call: TRBJ1-2; d_call: .; clone_size: .; v_call: TRBV29-1; cdr3_aa: CSVLAEEDYGYTF; cdr3_nt: TGCAGCGTTTTAGCGGAGGAAGACTATGGCTACACCTTC
j_call: TRBJ2-1; d_call: .; clone_size: .; v_call: TRBV27; cdr3_aa: CASSLVGRGTSYNEQFF; cdr3_nt: TGTGCCAGCAGTTTAGTGGGCAGGGGAACCTCCTACAATGAGCAGTTCTTC
j_call: TRBJ2-3; d_call: TRBD2; clone_size: .; v_call: TRBV5-1; cdr3_aa: CASSLLASGRAADTQYF; cdr3_nt: TGCGCCAGCAGCCTCCTAGCCAGCGGGAGGGCCGCAGATACGCAGTATTTT
j_call: TRBJ2-7; d_call: TRBD2; clone_size: .; v_call: TRBV27; cdr3_aa: CASSSAGGEQYF; cdr3_nt: TGTGCCAGCAGTTCTGCGGGAGGCGAGCAGTACTTC
j_call: TRBJ1-4; d_call: .; clone_size: .; v_call: TRBV30; cdr3_aa: CAWTQQGDEKLFF; cdr3_nt: TGTGCCTGGACACAACAGGGAGATGAAAAACTGTTTTTT
j_call: TRBJ1-1; d_call: .; clone_size: .; v_call: TRBV7-8; cdr3_aa: CASSLGLVGNTEAFF; cdr3_nt: TGTGCCAGCAGCTTAGGGTTGGTCGGGAACACTGAAGCTTTCTTT
j_call: TRBJ2-1; d_call: TRBD2; clone_size: .; v_call: TRBV19; cdr3_aa: CASSTTSGSSNEQFF; cdr3_nt: TGTGCCAGTAGTACAACTAGCGGGAGTTCCAATGAGCAGTTCTTC
j_call: TRBJ1-1; d_call: TRBD1; clone_size: .; v_call: TRBV28; cdr3_aa: CASSSPGTGGLGTEAFF; cdr3_nt: TGTGCCAGCAGTTCGCCCGGGACAGGGGGATTGGGCACTGAAGCTTTCTTT
j_call: TRBJ2-7; d_call: .; clone_size: once; v_call: TRBV28; cdr3_aa: CASSQGSEQYF; cdr3_nt: TGTGCCAGCAGTCAGGGGTCCGAGCAGTACTTC
j_call: TRBJ2-1; d_call: .; clone_size: .; v_call: TRBV7-2; cdr3_aa: CASSPWPSAVEQFF; cdr3_nt: TGTGCCAGCAGCCCTTGGCCTAGCGCGGTTGAGCAGTTCTTC
j_call: TRBJ2-3; d_call: TRBD2; clone_size: .; v_call: TRBV7-6; cdr3_aa: CASSTTSASTDTQYF; cdr3_nt: TGTGCCAGCAGCACGACTAGCGCGAGCACAGATACGCAGTATTTT
j_call: TRBJ2-7; d_call: TRBD2; clone_size: .; v_call: TRBV24-1; cdr3_aa: CATSASGTYEQYF; cdr3_nt: TGTGCCACCAGTGCTAGCGGAACCTACGAGCAGTACTTC
j_call: TRBJ2-3; d_call: .; clone_size: .; v_call: TRBV24-1; cdr3_aa: CATSDNSGHTDTQYF; cdr3_nt: TGTGCCACCAGTGACAACTCTGGACACACAGATACGCAGTATTTT
j_call: TRBJ2-1; d_call: .; clone_size: few; v_call: TRBV9; cdr3_aa: CASSVANGGIYNEQFF; cdr3_nt: TGTGCCAGCAGCGTAGCTAACGGCGGGATCTACAATGAGCAGTTCTTC
j_call: TRBJ2-4; d_call: .; clone_size: .; v_call: TRBV27; cdr3_aa: CASSSGTLITSKNIQYF; cdr3_nt: TGTGCCAGCAGTTCCGGGACACTTATTACGTCCAAAAACATTCAGTACTTC
j_call: TRBJ2-1; d_call: TRBD2; clone_size: .; v_call: TRBV11-3; cdr3_aa: CASSYTSASYNEQFF; cdr3_nt: TGTGCCAGCAGCTACACTAGCGCTTCCTACAATGAGCAGTTCTTC
j_call: TRBJ2-5; d_call: TRBD2; clone_size: few; v_call: TRBV5-1; cdr3_aa: CASSLRSLAGLRDPAPQYF; cdr3_nt: TGCGCCAGCAGCTTGAGGTCACTAGCGGGCTTAAGAGACCCAGCCCCCCAGTACTTC
j_call: TRBJ1-2; d_call: TRBD1; clone_size: .; v_call: TRBV15; cdr3_aa: CATSRDSGYGYTF; cdr3_nt: TGTGCCACCAGCCGGGACAGTGGCTATGGCTACACCTTC
j_call: TRBJ1-1; d_call: .; clone_size: once; v_call: TRBV12-3/TRBV12-4; cdr3_aa: CASSFLNTEAFF; cdr3_nt: TGTGCCAGCAGTTTCTTGAACACTGAAGCTTTCTTT
j_call: TRBJ2-7; d_call: TRBD1; clone_size: .; v_call: TRBV6-5; cdr3_aa: CASRDTGGLSYEQYF; cdr3_nt: TGTGCCAGCAGGGACACAGGGGGCTTATCCTACGAGCAGTACTTC
j_call: TRBJ2-2; d_call: TRBD1; clone_size: .; v_call: TRBV5-8; cdr3_aa: CASSIGQGPANTGELFF; cdr3_nt: TGTGCCAGCAGCATAGGACAGGGGCCCGCGAACACCGGGGAGCTGTTTTTT
j_call: TRBJ1-2; d_call: TRBD1; clone_size: .; v_call: TRBV28; cdr3_aa: CASSYGQGIYGYTF; cdr3_nt: TGTGCCAGCAGTTACGGACAGGGTATCTATGGCTACACCTTC